This T cell receptor (beta chain) was obtained from a study of blood T cell repertoires in COVID-19. Across the study: The origin of the acute and convalescent COVID-19 samples was the United States, Italy and Spain. In each case, the material was cDNA or gDNA derived from T cells, B-cell-depleted T cells, or PBMCs.

J lost 6 bases, V lost 4 bases, and 8 bases had no gene match. This CDR3 contains 15 residues. Germline values: CDR1 SNHLY, CDR2 FYNNEI. In the original workflow: Reference gene primer amplification in the assay estimated nucleated cell counts. Generated by immunoSEQ multiplex PCR, the TCRdb table keeps only in-frame clones and is missing some. V and J calls and clone size are copied from that table; D and trimming were computed from the DNA. This table has around 59,000 clones, around four fifths appearing once. This clone was detected a few times. The V call is TRBV2, the J call TRBJ2-7, with 11 bases matching TRBD1. The origin of this receptor is a man aged 80 or over with acute or convalescent COVID-19. The sample consisted of peripheral blood. The CDR3 DNA follows: TGTGCCAGCAGTGTCGCCGGGACAGGGGGTGGCGAGCAGTACTTC. Amino acid sequence: CASSVAGTGGGEQYF.